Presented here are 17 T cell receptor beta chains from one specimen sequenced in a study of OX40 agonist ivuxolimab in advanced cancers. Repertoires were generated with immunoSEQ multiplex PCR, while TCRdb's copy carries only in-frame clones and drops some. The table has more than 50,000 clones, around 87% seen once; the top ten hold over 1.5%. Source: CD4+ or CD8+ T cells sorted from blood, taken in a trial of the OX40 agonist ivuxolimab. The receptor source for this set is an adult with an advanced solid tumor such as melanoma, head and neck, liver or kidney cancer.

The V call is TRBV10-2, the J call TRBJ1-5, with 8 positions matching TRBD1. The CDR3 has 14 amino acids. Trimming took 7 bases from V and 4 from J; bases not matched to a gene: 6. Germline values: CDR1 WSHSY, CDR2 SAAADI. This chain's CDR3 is CASTETGENQPQHF. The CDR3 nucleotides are TGCGCCAGCACCGAGACAGGGGAGAATCAGCCCCAGCATTTT.

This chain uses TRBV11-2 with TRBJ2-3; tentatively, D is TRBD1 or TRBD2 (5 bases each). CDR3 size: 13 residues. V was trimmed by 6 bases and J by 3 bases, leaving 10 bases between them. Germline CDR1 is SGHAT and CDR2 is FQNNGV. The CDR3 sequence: CASSSGATDTQYF. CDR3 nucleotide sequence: TGTGCCAGCAGTTCCGGGGCGACAGATACGCAGTATTTT.

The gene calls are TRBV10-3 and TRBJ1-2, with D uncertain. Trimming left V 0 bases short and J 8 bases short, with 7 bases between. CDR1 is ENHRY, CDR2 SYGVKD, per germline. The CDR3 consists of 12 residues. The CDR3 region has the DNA TGTGCCATCAGTGAGTCCGGACGGGGCTACACCTTC. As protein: CAISESGRGYTF.

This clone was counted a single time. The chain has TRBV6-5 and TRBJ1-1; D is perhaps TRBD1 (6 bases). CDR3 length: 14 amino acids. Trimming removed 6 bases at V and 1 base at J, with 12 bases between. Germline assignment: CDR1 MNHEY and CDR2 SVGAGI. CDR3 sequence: CASRSTRGNTEAFF. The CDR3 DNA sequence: TGTGCCAGCAGATCGACCAGGGGGAACACTGAAGCTTTCTTT.

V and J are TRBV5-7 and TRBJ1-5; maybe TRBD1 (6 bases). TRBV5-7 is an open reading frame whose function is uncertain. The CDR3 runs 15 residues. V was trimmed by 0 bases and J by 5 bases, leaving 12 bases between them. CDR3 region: CASSLAGQSHQPQHF. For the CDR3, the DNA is TGTGCCAGCAGCTTGGCAGGACAGAGTCATCAGCCCCAGCATTTT.

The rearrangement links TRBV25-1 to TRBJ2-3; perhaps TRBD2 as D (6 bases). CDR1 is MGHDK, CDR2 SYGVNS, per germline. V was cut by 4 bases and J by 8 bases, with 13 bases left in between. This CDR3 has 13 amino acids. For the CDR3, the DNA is TGTGCCAGCAGTGGGGAGGTTAGTGGTACGCAGTATTTT. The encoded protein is CASSGEVSGTQYF. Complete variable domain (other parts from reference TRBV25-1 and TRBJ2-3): EADIYQTPRYLVIGTGKKITLECSQTMGHDKMYWYQQDPGMELHLIHYSYGVNSTEKGDLSSESTVSRIRTEHFPLTLESARPSHTSQYLCASSGEVSGTQYFGPGTRLTVL.

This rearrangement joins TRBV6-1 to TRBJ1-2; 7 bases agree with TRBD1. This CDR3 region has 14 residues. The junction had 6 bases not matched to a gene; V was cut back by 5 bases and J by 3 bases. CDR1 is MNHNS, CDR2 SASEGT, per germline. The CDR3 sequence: CASSTRQGYYGYTF. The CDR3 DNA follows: TGTGCCAGCAGTACGCGACAGGGCTACTATGGCTACACCTTC.

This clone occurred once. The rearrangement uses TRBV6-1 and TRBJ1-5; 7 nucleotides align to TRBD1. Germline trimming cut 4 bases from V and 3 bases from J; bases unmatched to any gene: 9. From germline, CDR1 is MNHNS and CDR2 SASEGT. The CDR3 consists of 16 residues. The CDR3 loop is CASSGQGLLVNQPQHF. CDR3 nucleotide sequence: TGTGCCAGCAGTGGACAGGGACTGCTCGTCAATCAGCCCCAGCATTTT.

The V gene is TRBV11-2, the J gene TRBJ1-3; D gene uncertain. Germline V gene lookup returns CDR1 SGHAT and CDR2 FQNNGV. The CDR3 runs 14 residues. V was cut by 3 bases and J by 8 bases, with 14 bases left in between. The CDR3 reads CASSFKRAGDTIYF. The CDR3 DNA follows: TGTGCCAGCAGCTTCAAACGGGCTGGGGACACCATATATTTT.

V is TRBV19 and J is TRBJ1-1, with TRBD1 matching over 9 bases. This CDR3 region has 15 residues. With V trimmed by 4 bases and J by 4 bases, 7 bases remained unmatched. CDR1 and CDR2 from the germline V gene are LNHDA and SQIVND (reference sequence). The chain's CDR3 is CASSSGTGPGTEAFF. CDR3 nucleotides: TGTGCCAGTAGTAGTGGGACAGGGCCGGGCACTGAAGCTTTCTTT.

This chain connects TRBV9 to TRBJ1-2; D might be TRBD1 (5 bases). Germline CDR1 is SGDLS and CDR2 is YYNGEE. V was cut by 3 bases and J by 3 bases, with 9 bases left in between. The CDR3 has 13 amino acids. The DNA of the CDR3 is TGTGCCAGCAGCGAGGGGCGCGACTATGGCTACACCTTC. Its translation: CASSEGRDYGYTF. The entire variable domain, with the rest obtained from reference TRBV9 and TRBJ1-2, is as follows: DSGVTQTPKHLITATGQRVTLRCSPRSGDLSVYWYQQSLDQGLQFLIQYYNGEERAKGNILERFSAQQFPDLHSELNLSSLELGDSALYFCASSEGRDYGYTFGSGTRLTVV.

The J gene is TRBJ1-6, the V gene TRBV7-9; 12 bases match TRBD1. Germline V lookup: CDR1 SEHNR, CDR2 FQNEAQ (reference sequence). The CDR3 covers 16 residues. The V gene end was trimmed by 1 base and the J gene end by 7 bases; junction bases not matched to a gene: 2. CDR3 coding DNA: TGTGCCAGCAGCTTAGGGGACAGGGGGCGGAATTCACCCCTCCACTTT. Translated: CASSLGDRGRNSPLHF.

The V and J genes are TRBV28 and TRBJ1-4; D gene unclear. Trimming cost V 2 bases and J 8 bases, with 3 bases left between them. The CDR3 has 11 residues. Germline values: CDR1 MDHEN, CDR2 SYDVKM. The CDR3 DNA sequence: TGTGCCAGCAGTTTAAACGAAAAACTGTTTTTT. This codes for CASSLNEKLFF.

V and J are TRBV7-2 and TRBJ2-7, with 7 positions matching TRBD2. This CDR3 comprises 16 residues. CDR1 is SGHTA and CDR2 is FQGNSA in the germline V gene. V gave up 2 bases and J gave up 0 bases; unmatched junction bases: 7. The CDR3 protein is CASSLSLAASSYEQYF. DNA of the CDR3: TGTGCCAGCAGCTTAAGTCTAGCGGCTAGCTCCTACGAGCAGTACTTC.

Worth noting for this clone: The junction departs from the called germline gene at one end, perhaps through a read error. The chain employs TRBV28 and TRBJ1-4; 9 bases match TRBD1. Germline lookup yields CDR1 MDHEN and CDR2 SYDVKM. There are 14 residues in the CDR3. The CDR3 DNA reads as TGTGCCAGCAGTTTGGGCGGGACAGGGATCCCCAGTAAGTTT. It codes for CASSLGGTGIPSKF.

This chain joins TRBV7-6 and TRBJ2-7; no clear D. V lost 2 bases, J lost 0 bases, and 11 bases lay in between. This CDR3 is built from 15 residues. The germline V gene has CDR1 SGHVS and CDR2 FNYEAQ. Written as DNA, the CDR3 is TGTGCCAGCAGCTTACGGCAGAATTACTCCTACGAGCAGTACTTC. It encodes CASSLRQNYSYEQYF.

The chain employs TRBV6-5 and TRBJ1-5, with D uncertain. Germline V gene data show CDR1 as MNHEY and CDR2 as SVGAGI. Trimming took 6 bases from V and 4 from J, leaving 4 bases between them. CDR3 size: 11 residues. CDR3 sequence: CASRNNQPQHF. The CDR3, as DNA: TGTGCCAGCAGAAATAATCAGCCCCAGCATTTT.